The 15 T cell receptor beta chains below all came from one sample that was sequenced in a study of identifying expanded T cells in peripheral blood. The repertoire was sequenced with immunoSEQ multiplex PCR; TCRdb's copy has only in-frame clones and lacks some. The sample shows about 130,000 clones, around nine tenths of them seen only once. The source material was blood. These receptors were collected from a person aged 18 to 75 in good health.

The CDR3 sequence: CASSPGHSNTEAFF. The CDR3 DNA sequence: TGTGCCAGCAGCCCGGGACATTCGAACACTGAAGCTTTCTTT. The chain has TRBV7-6 and TRBJ1-1; TRBD1 might be the D (6 bases). Germline lookup yields CDR1 SGHVS and CDR2 FNYEAQ. CDR3 length equals 14 residues. V lost 5 bases and J lost 1, with 11 bases in between. Complete variable domain (other parts from reference TRBV7-6 and TRBJ1-1): GAGVSQSPRYKVTKRGQDVALRCDPISGHVSLYWYRQALGQGPEFLTYFNYEAQQDKSGLPNDRFSAERPEGSISTLTIQRTEQRDSAMYRCASSPGHSNTEAFFGQGTRLTVV.

CDR3 region: CSVEKGMNTEAFF. The CDR3 nucleotides are TGCAGCGTTGAAAAAGGGATGAACACTGAAGCTTTCTTT. The chain recombines TRBV29-1 with TRBJ1-1; D remains unclear. This CDR3 region has 13 residues. Per germline, CDR1 SQVTM and CDR2 ANQGSEA. V shed 2 bases and J shed 0 bases, with 7 bases lying between them. Full variable domain (rest looked up from reference TRBV29-1 and TRBJ1-1): SAVISQKPSRDICQRGTSLTIQCQVDSQVTMMFWYRQQPGQSLTLIATANQGSEATYESGFVIDKFPISRPNLTFSTLTVSNMSPEDSSIYLCSVEKGMNTEAFFGQGTRLTVV.

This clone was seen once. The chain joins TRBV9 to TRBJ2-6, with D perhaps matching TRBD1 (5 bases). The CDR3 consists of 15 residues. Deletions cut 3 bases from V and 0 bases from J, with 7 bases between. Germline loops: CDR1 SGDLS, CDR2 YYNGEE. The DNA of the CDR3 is TGTGCCAGCAGCGCCAGGGTCTCTGGGGCCAACGTCCTGACTTTC. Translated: CASSARVSGANVLTF.

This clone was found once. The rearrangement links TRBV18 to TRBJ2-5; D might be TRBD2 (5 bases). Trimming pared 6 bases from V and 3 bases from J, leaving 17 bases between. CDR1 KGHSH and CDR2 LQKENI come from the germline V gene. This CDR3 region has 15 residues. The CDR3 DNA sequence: TGTGCCAGCTCTATCTACCTATCCGGGGAAGAGACCCAGTACTTC. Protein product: CASSIYLSGEETQYF.

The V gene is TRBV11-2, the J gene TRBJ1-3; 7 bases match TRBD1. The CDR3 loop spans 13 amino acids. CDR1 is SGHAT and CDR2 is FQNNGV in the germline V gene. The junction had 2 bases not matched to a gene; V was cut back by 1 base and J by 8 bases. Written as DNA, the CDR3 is TGTGCCAGCAGCTTAGCAGGGGGAGACACCATATATTTT. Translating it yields CASSLAGGDTIYF.

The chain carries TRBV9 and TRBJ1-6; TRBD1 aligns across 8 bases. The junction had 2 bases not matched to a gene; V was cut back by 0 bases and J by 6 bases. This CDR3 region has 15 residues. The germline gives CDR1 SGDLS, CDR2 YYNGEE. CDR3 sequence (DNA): TGTGCCAGCAGCGTAGACAGGGGGATTAATTCACCCCTCCACTTT. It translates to CASSVDRGINSPLHF.

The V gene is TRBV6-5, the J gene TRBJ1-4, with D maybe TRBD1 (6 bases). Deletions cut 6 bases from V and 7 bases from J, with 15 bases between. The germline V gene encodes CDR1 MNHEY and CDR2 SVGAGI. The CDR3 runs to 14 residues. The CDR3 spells CASSSTGYREKLFF. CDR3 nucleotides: TGTGCCAGCAGCTCTACAGGGTACCGTGAAAAACTGTTTTTT.

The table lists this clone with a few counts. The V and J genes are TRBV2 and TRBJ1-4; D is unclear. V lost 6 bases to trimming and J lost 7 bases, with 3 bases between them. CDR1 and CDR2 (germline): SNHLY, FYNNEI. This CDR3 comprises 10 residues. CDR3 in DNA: TGTGCCAGCAGGGTTGAAAAACTGTTTTTT. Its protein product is CASRVEKLFF. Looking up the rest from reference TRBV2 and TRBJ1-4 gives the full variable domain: EPEVTQTPSHQVTQMGQEVILRCVPISNHLYFYWYRQILGQKVEFLVSFYNNEISEKSEIFDDQFSVERPDGSNFTLKIRSTKLEDSAMYFCASRVEKLFFGSGTQLSVL.

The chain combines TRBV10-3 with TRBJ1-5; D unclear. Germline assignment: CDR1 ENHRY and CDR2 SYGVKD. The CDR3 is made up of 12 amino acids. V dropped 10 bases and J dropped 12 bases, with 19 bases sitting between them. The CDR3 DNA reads TGTGCCAGTTCGGCGGACGAAGGGTTCCAGCATTTT. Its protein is CASSADEGFQHF.

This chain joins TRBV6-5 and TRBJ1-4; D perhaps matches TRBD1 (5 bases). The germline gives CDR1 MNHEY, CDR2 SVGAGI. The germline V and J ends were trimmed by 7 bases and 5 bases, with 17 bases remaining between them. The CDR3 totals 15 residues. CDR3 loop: CASNYPGRNNEKLFF. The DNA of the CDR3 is TGTGCCAGCAACTACCCAGGGAGAAACAATGAAAAACTGTTTTTT.

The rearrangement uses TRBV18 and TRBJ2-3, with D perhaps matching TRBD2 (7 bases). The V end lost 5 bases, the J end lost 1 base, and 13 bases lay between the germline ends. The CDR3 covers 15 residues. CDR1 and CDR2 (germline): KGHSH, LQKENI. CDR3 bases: TGTGCCAGCTCAAACGGGGGGCCCGGCACAGATACGCAGTATTTT. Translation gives CASSNGGPGTDTQYF. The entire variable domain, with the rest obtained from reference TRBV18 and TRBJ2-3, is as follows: NAGVMQNPRHLVRRRGQEARLRCSPMKGHSHVYWYRQLPEEGLKFMVYLQKENIIDESGMPKERFSAEFPKEGPSILRIQQVVRGDSAAYFCASSNGGPGTDTQYFGPGTRLTVL.

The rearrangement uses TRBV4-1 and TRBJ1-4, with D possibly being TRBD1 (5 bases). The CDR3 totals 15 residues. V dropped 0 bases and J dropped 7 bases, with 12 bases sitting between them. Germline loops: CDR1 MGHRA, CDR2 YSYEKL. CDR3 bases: TGCGCCAGCAGCCAAGATGAGGGGCAGGCTGAAAAACTGTTTTTT. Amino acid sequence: CASSQDEGQAEKLFF.

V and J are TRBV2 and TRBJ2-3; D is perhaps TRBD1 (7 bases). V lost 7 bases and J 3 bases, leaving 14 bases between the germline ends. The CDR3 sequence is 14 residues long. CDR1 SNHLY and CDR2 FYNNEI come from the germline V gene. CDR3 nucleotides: TGTGCCAGCAATGGAGGGGGCGGGACAGATACGCAGTATTTT. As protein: CASNGGGGTDTQYF.

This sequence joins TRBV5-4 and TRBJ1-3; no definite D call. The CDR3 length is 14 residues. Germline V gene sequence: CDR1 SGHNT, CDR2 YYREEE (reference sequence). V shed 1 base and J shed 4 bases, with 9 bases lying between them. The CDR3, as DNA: TGTGCCAGCAGCTTGAACATGGGGGGAAACACCATATATTTT. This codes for CASSLNMGGNTIYF.

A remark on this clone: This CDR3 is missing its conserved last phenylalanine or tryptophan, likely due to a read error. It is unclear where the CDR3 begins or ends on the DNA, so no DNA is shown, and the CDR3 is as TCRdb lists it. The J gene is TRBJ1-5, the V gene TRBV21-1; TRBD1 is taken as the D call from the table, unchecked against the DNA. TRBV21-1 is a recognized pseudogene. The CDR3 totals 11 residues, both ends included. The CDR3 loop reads CASSKVFDRGV.